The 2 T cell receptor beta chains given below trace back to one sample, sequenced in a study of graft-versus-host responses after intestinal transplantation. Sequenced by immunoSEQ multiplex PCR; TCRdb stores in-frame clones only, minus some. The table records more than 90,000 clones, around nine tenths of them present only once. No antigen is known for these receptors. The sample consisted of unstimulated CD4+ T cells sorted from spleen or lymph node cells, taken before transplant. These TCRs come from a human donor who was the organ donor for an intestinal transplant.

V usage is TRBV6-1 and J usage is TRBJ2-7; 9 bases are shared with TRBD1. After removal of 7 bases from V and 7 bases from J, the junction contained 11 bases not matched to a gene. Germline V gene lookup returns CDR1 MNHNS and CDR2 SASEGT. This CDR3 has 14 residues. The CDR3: CASIPTGGVSEQYF. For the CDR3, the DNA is TGTGCCAGCATCCCGACAGGGGGAGTGTCAGAGCAGTACTTC.

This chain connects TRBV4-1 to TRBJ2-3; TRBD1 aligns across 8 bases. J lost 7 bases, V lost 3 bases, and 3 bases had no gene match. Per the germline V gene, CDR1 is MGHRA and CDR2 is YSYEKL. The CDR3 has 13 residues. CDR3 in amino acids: CASSQTGENTQYF. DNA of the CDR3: TGCGCCAGCAGCCAGACAGGGGAAAATACGCAGTATTTT.